This T cell receptor (beta chain) comes out of a study of blood T cell repertoires in COVID-19. Study-wide context: From T cells, B-cell-depleted T cells, or PBMCs came the material, which was cDNA or gDNA.

This CDR3 is 15 amino acids long. Germline V gives CDR1 LGHNA, CDR2 YSLEER. J gave up 7 bases and V 4 bases, and 8 bases lay outside the gene matches. Original analysis: The assay estimated nucleated cells by amplifying reference gene primers. Profiling relied on immunoSEQ multiplex PCR, and the TCRdb table lists in-frame clones only, not all of them. D and trimming were read from the DNA, whereas the V and J calls and clone size are those reported in that table. The repertoire includes about 45,000 clones, approximately 86% of them detected once, and 7.5% to 9.5% sits in the top ten. This sequence originates from a man at least 80 years old in a cohort sampled during active COVID-19. This sequence joins TRBV4-3 and TRBJ2-1; 9 bases map to TRBD2. The specimen sequenced was peripheral blood. In DNA form, the CDR3 reads TGCGCCAGCAGCCTCTTCGGCGGGAGGGGTAATGAGCAGTTCTTC. Encoded protein: CASSLFGGRGNEQFF.